This T cell receptor beta chain was documented in a study of blood T cell repertoires in COVID-19. Study at large: From the United States, Italy and Spain came samples of acute and convalescent COVID-19. T cells, B-cell-depleted T cells, or PBMCs supplied cDNA or gDNA.

In the study's own analysis: For nucleated cells, counts were estimated from reference gene primer amplification. Produced via immunoSEQ multiplex PCR; TCRdb's table is partial and in-frame only. V, J and clone size reflect that table, while D and trimming were determined from the DNA. The sample holds some 200,000 clones, 86% seen once. The CDR3 runs to 14 residues. Per germline, CDR1 SGHNT and CDR2 YYREEE (reference sequence). The V end lost 0 bases, the J end lost 3 bases, and 7 bases lay between the germline ends. This TCR derives from a man in his sixties or seventies with acute or convalescent COVID-19. The gene calls are TRBV5-4 and TRBJ1-3; D remains unclear. The sample consisted of peripheral blood. The CDR3 reads CASSLGSYGNTIYF. The CDR3 DNA reads TGTGCCAGCAGCTTGGGCAGTTATGGAAACACCATATATTTT.